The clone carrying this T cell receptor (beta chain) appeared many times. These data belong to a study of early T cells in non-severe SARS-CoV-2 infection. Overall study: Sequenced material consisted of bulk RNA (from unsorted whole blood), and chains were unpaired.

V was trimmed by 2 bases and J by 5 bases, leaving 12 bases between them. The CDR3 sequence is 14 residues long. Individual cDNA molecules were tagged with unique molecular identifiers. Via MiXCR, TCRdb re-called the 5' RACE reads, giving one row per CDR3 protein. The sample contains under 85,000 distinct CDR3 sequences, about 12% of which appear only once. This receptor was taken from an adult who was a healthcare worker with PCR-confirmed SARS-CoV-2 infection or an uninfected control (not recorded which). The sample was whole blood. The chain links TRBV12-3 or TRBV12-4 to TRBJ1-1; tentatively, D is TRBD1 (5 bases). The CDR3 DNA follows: TGTGCCAGCAGTTTATTAGTTGGGGGTACTGAAGCTTTCTTT. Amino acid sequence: CASSLLVGGTEAFF.